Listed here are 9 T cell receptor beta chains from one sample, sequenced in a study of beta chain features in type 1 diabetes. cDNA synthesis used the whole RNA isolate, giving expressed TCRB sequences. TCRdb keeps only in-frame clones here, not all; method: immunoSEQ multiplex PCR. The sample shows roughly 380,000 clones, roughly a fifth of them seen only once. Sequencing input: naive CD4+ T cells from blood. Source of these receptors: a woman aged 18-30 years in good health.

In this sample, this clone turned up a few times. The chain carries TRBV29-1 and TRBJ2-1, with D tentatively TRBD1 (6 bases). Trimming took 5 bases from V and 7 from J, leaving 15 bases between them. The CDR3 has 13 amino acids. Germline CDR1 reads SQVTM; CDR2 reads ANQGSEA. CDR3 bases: TGCAGCGTTCGACTCAGGGGCCTTAATGAGCAGTTCTTC. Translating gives CSVRLRGLNEQFF.

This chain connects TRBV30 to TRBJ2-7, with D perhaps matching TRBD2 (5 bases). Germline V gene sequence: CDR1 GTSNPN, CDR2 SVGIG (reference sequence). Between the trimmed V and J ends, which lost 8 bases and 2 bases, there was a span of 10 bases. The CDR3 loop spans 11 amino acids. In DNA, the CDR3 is TGTGCCCGAGAGGAGGCCTACGAGCAGTACTTC. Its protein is CAREEAYEQYF.

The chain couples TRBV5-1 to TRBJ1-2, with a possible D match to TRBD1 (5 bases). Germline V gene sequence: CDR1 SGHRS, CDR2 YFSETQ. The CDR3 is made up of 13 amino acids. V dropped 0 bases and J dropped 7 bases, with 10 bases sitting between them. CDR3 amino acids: CASSLVERGGYTF. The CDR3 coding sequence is TGCGCCAGCAGCTTGGTGGAAAGGGGTGGCTACACCTTC. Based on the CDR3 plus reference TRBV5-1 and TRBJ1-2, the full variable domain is KAGVTQTPRYLIKTRGQQVTLSCSPISGHRSVSWYQQTPGQGLQFLFEYFSETQRNKGNFPGRFSGRQFSNSRSEMNVSTLELGDSALYLCASSLVERGGYTFGSGTRLTVV.

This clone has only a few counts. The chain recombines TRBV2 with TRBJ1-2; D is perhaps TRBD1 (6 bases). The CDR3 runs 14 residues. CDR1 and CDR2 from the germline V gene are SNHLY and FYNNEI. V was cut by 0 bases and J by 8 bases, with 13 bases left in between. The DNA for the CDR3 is TGTGCCAGCAGTGAAGCGCTCCGGGGACAAGGCTACACCTTC. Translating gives CASSEALRGQGYTF.

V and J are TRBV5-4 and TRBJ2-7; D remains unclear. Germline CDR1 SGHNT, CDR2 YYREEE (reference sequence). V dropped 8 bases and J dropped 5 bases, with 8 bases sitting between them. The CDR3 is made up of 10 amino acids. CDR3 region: CASDQDEQYF. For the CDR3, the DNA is TGTGCCAGTGACCAGGACGAGCAGTACTTC.

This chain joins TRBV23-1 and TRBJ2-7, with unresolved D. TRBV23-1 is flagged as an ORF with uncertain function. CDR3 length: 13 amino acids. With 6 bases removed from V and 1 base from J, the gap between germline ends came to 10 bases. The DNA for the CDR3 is TGCGCCAGCAGCGGGTCTCCGTCCTACGAGCAGTACTTC. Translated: CASSGSPSYEQYF.

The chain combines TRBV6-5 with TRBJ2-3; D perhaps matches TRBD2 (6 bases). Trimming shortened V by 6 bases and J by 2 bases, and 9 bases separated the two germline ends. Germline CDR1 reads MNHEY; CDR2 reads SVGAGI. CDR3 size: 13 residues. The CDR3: CASSRLVTDTQYF. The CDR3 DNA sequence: TGTGCCAGCAGCCGACTAGTCACAGATACGCAGTATTTT.

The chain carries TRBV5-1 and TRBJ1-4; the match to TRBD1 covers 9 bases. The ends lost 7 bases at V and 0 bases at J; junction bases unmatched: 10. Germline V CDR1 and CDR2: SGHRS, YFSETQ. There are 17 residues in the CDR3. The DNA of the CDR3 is TGCGCCAGCGCTCCGGACAGGGGATCGGCAACTAATGAAAAACTGTTTTTT. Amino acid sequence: CASAPDRGSATNEKLFF.

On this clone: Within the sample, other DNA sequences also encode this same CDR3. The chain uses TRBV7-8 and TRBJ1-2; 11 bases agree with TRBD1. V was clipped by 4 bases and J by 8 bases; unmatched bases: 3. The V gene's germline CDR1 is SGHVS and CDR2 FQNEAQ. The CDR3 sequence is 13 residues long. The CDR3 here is CASSSRTGGGYTF. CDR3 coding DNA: TGTGCCAGCAGCTCCAGGACAGGGGGCGGCTACACCTTC.